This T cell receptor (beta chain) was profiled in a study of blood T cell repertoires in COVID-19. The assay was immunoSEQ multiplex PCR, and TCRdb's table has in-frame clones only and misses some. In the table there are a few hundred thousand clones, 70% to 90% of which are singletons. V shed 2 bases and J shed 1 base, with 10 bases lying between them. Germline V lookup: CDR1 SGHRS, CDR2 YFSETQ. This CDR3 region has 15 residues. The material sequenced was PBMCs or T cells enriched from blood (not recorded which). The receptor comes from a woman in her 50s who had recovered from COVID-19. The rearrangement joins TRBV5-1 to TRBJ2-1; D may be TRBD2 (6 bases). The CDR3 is CASSFLSGSYNEQFF. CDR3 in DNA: TGCGCCAGCAGCTTCCTGAGCGGGTCCTACAATGAGCAGTTCTTC.